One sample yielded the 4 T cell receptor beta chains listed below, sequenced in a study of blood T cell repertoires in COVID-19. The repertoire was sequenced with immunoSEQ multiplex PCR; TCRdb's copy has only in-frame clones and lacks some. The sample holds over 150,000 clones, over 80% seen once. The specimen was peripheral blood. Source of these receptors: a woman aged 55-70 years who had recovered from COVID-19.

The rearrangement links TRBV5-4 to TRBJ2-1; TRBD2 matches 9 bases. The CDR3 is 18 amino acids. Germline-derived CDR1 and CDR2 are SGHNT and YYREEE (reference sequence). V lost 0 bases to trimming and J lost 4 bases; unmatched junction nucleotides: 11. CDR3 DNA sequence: TGTGCCAGCAGCTTGGGGGGGCCTAGCGGGGTGATGTACAATGAGCAGTTCTTC. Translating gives CASSLGGPSGVMYNEQFF.

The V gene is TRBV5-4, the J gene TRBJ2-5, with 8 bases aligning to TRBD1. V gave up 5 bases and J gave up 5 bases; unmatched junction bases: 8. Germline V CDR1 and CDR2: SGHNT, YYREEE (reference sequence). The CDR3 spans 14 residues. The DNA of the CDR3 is TGTGCCAGCAGTTCAGGGGGCATGGGGGAGACCCAGTACTTC. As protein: CASSSGGMGETQYF.

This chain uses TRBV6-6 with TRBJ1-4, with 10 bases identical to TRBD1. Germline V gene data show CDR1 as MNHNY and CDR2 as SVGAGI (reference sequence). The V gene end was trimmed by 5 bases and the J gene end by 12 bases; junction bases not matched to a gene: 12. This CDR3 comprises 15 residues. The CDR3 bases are TGTGCCAGCAGTACTCCCGCCGGGACAGGGGATGAACTGTTTTTT. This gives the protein CASSTPAGTGDELFF.

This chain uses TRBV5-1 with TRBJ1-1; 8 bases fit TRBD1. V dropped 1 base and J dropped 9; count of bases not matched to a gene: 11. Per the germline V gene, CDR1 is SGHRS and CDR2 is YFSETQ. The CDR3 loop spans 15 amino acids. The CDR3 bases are TGCGCCAGCAGCTTGACCAATTCAGGGGGCAGTCAAGCTTTCTTT. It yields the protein CASSLTNSGGSQAFF. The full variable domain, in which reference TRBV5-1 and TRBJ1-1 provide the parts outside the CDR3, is KAGVTQTPRYLIKTRGQQVTLSCSPISGHRSVSWYQQTPGQGLQFLFEYFSETQRNKGNFPGRFSGRQFSNSRSEMNVSTLELGDSALYLCASSLTNSGGSQAFFGQGTRLTVV.